Listed below are T cell receptor beta chains from one sample, sequenced in a study of shared clonotypes between healthy human individuals. Sequencing was performed with immunoSEQ multiplex PCR; in TCRdb, only in-frame clones are kept and a portion is missing. This table has some 600,000 clones, about 95% appearing once. Material: naive CD8+ T cells sorted from blood. These receptors came from a woman in her 30s in good health. The CDR3 runs from the conserved cysteine through the conserved F or W. The D gene is left open where the match is weak. Not all rows give a size; the values are once, few, many and, for expanded clones, a class.

J | V | D | size | CDR3 | DNA
TRBJ2-1 | TRBV28 | - | - | CASSPTSYNEQFF | TGTGCCAGCAGTCCCACTTCTTACAATGAGCAGTTCTTC
TRBJ2-5 | TRBV5-4 | - | - | CASSLAQEETQYF | TGTGCCAGCAGCTTGGCCCAAGAGGAGACCCAGTACTTC
TRBJ2-5 | TRBV25-1 | - | - | CASSESWAPQETQYF | TGTGCCAGCAGTGAATCCTGGGCCCCCCAAGAGACCCAGTACTTC
TRBJ1-3 | TRBV29-1 | TRBD1 | - | CSVEGQGSSNTIYF | TGCAGCGTTGAGGGACAGGGATCTTCGAACACCATATATTTT
TRBJ1-6 | TRBV7-8 | - | - | CASSLVRAANSPLHF | TGTGCCAGCAGCTTAGTCAGGGCGGCAAATTCACCCCTCCACTTT
TRBJ1-4 | TRBV13 | TRBD1 | - | CASSTRQGPNEKLFF | TGTGCCAGCAGCACGAGACAGGGGCCTAATGAAAAACTGTTTTTT
TRBJ2-7 | TRBV28 | TRBD1 | - | CASSLVGDSYEQYF | TGTGCCAGCAGTTTAGTTGGGGACAGCTACGAGCAGTACTTC
TRBJ2-3 | TRBV11-2 | - | once | CASSSNHRLVTDTQYF | TGTGCCAGCAGCTCCAACCACCGCCTCGTAACAGATACGCAGTATTTT
TRBJ2-1 | TRBV5-1 | - | - | CASSLAQGTHNEQFF | TGCGCCAGCAGCTTGGCTCAGGGTACCCACAATGAGCAGTTCTTC
TRBJ2-7 | TRBV5-6 | - | - | CASSKLHSGYEQYF | TGTGCCAGCAGCAAACTACACTCCGGCTACGAGCAGTACTTC
TRBJ1-5 | TRBV27 | - | few | CASSLFANQPQHF | TGTGCCAGCAGTTTATTTGCTAATCAGCCCCAGCATTTT
TRBJ2-7 | TRBV28 | - | - | CASSLGRSDYLSYEQYF | TGTGCCAGCAGTTTAGGGCGGTCAGACTACCTGTCCTACGAGCAGTACTTC
TRBJ1-5 | TRBV19 | - | - | CASEETSNQPQHF | TGTGCCAGTGAGGAGACTAGCAATCAGCCCCAGCATTTT
TRBJ2-4 | TRBV10-3 | - | - | CAISEKGTNQAKNIQYF | TGTGCCATCAGTGAAAAGGGAACAAACCAAGCCAAAAACATTCAGTACTTC
TRBJ1-5 | TRBV28 | TRBD1 | - | CASSAGQGIGVSNQPQHF | TGTGCCAGCAGTGCGGGACAGGGAATCGGGGTTAGCAATCAGCCCCAGCATTTT
TRBJ1-5 | TRBV2 | - | - | CASSEAYVDSNQPQHF | TGTGCCAGCAGTGAAGCGTATGTAGATAGCAATCAGCCCCAGCATTTT
TRBJ1-2 | TRBV18 | - | - | CASSPGDIFNYGYTF | TGTGCCAGCTCCCCCGGCGACATATTTAACTATGGCTACACCTTC
TRBJ2-7 | TRBV27 | TRBD1 | - | CASSFADRGHEQYF | TGTGCCAGCAGTTTTGCGGACAGGGGTCACGAGCAGTACTTC
TRBJ2-4 | TRBV2 | TRBD1 | - | CASSEPFGTGLLQLAKNIQYF | TGTGCCAGCAGTGAACCCTTTGGGACAGGCCTTCTTCAACTAGCCAAAAACATTCAGTACTTC
TRBJ2-7 | TRBV9 | TRBD2 | - | CASSSKREASGRDYEQYF | TGTGCCAGCAGCTCAAAAAGGGAGGCTAGCGGGAGGGACTACGAGCAGTACTTC
TRBJ2-7 | TRBV19 | - | - | CASSIYERTYEQYF | TGTGCCAGTAGTATTTACGAGCGAACGTACGAGCAGTACTTC
TRBJ2-2 | TRBV11-3 | - | - | CASGDTNTGELFF | TGTGCCAGCGGGGACACGAACACCGGGGAGCTGTTTTTT
TRBJ2-7 | TRBV5-6 | - | - | CASSEGRYSYEQYF | TGTGCCAGCAGCGAGGGGCGCTACTCCTACGAGCAGTACTTC
TRBJ1-1 | TRBV27 | - | - | CASSPMNAEAFF | TGTGCCAGCAGTCCAATGAACGCTGAAGCTTTCTTT
TRBJ1-1 | TRBV13 | - | - | CASSLFVVGLGSEAFF | TGTGCCAGCAGCTTATTTGTGGTGGGTCTCGGCTCTGAAGCTTTCTTT
TRBJ2-7 | TRBV6-5 | - | once | CASSYSGISYEQYF | TGTGCCAGCAGTTACTCCGGGATCTCCTACGAGCAGTACTTC
TRBJ2-3 | TRBV9 | - | - | CASSVGTSTDTQYF | TGTGCCAGCAGCGTAGGGACTAGCACAGATACGCAGTATTTT
TRBJ2-7 | TRBV7-9 | - | - | CASSSGPTYEQYF | TGTGCCAGCAGCTCGGGACCAACCTACGAGCAGTACTTC
TRBJ1-2 | TRBV9 | - | - | CASSGSQGPHRGYGYTF | TGTGCCAGCAGCGGCTCGCAGGGTCCCCATCGGGGCTATGGCTACACCTTC
TRBJ2-7 | TRBV7-9 | - | - | CASSLGDEQYF | TGTGCCAGCAGCTTAGGCGACGAGCAGTACTTC
TRBJ2-3 | TRBV6-1 | - | - | CASTPGGVTDTQYF | TGTGCCAGCACCCCCGGGGGAGTCACAGATACGCAGTATTTT
TRBJ1-1 | TRBV28 | - | - | CASSLRRRNTEAFF | TGTGCCAGCAGCCTAAGACGGCGGAACACTGAAGCTTTCTTT
TRBJ1-1 | TRBV27 | TRBD1 | - | CASSLRGPDTEAFF | TGTGCCAGCAGTTTGAGGGGGCCCGATACTGAAGCTTTCTTT